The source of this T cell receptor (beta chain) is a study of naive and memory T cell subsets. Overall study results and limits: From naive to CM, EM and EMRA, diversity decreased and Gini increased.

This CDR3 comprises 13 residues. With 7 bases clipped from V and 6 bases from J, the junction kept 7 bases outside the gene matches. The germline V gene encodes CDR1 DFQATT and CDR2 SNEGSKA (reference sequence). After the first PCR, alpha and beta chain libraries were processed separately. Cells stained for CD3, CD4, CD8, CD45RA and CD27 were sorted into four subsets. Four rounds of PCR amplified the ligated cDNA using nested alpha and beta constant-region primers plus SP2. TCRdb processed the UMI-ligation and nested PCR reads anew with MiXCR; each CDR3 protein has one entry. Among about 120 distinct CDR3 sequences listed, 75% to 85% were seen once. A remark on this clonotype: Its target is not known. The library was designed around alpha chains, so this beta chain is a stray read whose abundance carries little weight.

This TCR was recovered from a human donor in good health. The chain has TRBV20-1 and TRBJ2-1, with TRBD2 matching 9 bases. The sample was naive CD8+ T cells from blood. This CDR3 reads CSGRAGGLNEQFF. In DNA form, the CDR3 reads TGCAGTGGCCGGGCGGGAGGGCTCAATGAGCAGTTCTTC.